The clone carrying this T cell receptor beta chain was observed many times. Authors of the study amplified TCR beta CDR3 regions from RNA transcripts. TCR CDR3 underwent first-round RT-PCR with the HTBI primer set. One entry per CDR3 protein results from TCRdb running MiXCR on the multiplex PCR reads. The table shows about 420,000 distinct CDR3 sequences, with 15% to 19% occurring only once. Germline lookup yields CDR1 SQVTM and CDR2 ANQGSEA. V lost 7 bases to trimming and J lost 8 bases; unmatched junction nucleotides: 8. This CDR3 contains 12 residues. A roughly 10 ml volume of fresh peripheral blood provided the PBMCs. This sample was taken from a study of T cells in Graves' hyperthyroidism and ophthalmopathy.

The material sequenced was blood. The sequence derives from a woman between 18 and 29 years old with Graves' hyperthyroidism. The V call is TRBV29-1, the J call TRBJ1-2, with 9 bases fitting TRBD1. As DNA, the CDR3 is TGCAGCGCGCCCGGGACAGGGTCCGGCTACACCTTC. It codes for CSAPGTGSGYTF.